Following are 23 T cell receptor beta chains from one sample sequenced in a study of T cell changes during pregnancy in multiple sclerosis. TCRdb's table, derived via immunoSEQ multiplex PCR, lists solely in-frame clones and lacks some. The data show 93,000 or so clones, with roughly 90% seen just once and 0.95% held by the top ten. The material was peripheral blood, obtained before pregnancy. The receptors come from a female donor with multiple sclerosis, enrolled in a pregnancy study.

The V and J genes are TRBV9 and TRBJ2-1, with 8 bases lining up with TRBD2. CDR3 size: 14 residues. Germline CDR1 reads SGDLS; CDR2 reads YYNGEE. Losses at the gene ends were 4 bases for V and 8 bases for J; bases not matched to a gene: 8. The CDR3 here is CASSFLGLVHEQFF. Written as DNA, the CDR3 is TGTGCCAGCAGCTTCCTGGGACTAGTCCATGAGCAGTTCTTC.

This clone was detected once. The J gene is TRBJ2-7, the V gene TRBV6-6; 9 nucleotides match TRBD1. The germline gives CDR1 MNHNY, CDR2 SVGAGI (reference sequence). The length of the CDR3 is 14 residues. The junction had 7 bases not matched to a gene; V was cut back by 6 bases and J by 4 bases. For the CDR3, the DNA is TGTGCCAGCAGCACCGGGACAGGGCCTTACGAGCAGTACTTC. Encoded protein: CASSTGTGPYEQYF.

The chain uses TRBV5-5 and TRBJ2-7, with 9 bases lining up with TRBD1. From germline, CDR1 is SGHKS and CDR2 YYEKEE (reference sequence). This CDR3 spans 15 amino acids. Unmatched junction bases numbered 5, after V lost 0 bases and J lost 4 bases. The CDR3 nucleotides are TGTGCCAGCAGCTTGGGGGACAGGGTTCGTTACGAGCAGTACTTC. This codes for CASSLGDRVRYEQYF.

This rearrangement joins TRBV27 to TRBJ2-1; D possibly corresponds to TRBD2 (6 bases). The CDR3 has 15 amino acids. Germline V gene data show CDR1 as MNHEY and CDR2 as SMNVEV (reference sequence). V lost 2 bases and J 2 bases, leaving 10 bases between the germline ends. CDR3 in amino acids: CASSLGLIAYNEQFF. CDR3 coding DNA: TGTGCCAGCAGTTTAGGACTAATCGCCTACAATGAGCAGTTCTTC.

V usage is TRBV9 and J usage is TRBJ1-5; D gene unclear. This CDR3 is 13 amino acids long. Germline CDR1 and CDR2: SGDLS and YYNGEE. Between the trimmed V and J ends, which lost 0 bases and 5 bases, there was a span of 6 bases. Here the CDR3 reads CASSVDGDQPQHF. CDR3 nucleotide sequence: TGTGCCAGCAGCGTAGACGGGGATCAGCCCCAGCATTTT.

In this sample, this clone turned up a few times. The CDR3 region is CASSPRGVTEAFF. The CDR3 DNA follows: TGTGCCAGCAGCCCCCGCGGGGTCACTGAAGCTTTCTTT. This chain links TRBV7-3 with TRBJ1-1; D remains unclear. This CDR3 has 13 residues. The germline V and J ends were trimmed by 5 bases and 4 bases, with 11 bases remaining between them. Germline V lookup: CDR1 SGHTA, CDR2 FQGTGA.

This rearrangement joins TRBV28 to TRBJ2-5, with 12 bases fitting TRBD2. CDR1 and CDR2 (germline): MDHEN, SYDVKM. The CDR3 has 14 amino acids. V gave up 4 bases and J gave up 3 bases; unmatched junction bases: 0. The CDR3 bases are TGTGCCAGCAGTTCTAGCGGGAGGGAAGAGACCCAGTACTTC. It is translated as CASSSSGREETQYF.

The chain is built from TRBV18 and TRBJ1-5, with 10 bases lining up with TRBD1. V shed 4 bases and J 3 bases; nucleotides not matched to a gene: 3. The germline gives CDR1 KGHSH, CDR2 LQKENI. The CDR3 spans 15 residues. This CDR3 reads CASSQGTGDNQPQHF. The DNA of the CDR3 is TGTGCCAGCTCACAGGGGACAGGGGACAATCAGCCCCAGCATTTT.

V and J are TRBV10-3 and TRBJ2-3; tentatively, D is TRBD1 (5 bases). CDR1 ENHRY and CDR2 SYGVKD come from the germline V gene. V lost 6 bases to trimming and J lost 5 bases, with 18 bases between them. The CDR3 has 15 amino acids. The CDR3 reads CAIRKQARDGDTQYF. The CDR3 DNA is TGTGCCATCAGGAAACAGGCAAGGGATGGAGATACGCAGTATTTT.

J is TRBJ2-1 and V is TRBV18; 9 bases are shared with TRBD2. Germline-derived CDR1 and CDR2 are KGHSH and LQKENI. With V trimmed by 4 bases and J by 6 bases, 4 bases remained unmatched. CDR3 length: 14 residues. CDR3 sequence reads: CASSLGTSSNEQFF. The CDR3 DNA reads TGTGCCAGCTCACTCGGGACTAGCAGCAATGAGCAGTTCTTC.

This chain's CDR3 is CASSLGRKRVEAFF. CDR3 nucleotides: TGTGCCAGCAGCTTAGGGCGAAAGCGGGTAGAAGCTTTCTTT. This sequence joins TRBV11-2 and TRBJ1-1; no definite D call. CDR1 SGHAT and CDR2 FQNNGV come from the germline V gene. Trimming cost V 1 base and J 8 bases, with 14 bases left between them. The CDR3 length is 14 residues.

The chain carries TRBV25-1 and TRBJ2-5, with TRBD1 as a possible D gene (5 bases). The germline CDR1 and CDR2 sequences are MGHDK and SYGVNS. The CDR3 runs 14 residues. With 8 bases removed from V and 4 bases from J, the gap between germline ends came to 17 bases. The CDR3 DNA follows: TGTGCCAGCTCTCTCTGGCAGGGCGGAGAGACCCAGTACTTC. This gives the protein CASSLWQGGETQYF.

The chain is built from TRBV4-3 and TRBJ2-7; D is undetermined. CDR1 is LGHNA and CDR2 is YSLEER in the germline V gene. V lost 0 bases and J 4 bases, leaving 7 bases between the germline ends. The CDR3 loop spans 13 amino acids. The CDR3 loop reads CASSQEGQYEQYF. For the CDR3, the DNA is TGCGCCAGCAGCCAAGAGGGCCAGTACGAGCAGTACTTC.

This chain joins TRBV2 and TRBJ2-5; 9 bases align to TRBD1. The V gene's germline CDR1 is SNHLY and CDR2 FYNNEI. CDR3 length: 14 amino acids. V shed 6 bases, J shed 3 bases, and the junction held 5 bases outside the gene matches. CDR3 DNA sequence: TGTGCCAGCAGCGTAGGGACAGGGAAAGAGACCCAGTACTTC. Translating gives CASSVGTGKETQYF. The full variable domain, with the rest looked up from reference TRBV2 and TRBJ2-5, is EPEVTQTPSHQVTQMGQEVILRCVPISNHLYFYWYRQILGQKVEFLVSFYNNEISEKSEIFDDQFSVERPDGSNFTLKIRSTKLEDSAMYFCASSVGTGKETQYFGPGTRLLVL.

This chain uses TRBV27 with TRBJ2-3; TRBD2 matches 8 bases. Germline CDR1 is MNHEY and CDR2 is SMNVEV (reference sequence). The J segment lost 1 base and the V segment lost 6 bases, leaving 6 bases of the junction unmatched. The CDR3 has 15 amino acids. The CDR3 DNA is TGTGCCAGCAGGCCGGGAGGGGTGGGCACAGATACGCAGTATTTT. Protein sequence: CASRPGGVGTDTQYF.

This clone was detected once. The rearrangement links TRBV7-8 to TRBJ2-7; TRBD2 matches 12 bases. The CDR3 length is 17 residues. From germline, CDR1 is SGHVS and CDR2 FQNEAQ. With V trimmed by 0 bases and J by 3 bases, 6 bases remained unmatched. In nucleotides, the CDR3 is TGTGCCAGCAGCTTAGCCAGAGGACTAGCGGGGCTCTACGAGCAGTACTTC. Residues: CASSLARGLAGLYEQYF.

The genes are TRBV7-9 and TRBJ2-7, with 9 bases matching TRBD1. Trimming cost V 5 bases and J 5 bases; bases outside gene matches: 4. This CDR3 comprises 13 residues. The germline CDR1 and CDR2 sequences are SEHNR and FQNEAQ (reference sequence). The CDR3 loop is CASSPRDRDEQYF. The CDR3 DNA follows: TGTGCCAGCAGCCCCCGGGACAGGGACGAGCAGTACTTC.

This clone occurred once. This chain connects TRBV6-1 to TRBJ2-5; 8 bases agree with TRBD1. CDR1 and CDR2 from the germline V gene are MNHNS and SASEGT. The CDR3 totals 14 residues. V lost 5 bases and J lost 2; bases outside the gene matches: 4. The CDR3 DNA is TGTGCCAGCAGTAGACAGGGGACACAAGAGACCCAGTACTTC. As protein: CASSRQGTQETQYF.

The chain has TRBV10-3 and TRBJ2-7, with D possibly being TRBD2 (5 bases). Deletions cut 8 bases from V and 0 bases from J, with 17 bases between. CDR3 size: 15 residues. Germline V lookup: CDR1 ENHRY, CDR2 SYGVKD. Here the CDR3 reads CAILKLSGSSYEQYF. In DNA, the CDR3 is TGTGCCATCCTAAAGTTATCTGGGAGCTCCTACGAGCAGTACTTC.

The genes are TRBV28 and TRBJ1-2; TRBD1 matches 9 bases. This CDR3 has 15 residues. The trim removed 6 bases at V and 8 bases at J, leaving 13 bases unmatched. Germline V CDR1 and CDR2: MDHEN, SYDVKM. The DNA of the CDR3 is TGTGCCAGCAGAGTCCCGGGACAGGGCCTTATCGGCTACACCTTC. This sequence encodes CASRVPGQGLIGYTF.

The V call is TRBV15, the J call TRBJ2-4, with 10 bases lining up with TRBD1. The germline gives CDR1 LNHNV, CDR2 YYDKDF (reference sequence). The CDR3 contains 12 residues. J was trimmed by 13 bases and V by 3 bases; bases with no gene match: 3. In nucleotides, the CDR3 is TGTGCCACCAGCAGGACAGGGGGCGGACAGTACTTC. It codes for CATSRTGGGQYF.

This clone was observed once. CDR3 loop: CASSLRRVGDRFFYEQYF. CDR3 DNA: TGTGCCAGCAGCTTACGTCGGGTAGGGGACAGATTCTTCTACGAGCAGTACTTC. This rearrangement joins TRBV11-2 to TRBJ2-7, with TRBD1 identical over 7 bases. V shed 2 bases and J 3 bases; nucleotides not matched to a gene: 16. The CDR3 runs 18 residues. CDR1 is SGHAT and CDR2 is FQNNGV in the germline V gene.

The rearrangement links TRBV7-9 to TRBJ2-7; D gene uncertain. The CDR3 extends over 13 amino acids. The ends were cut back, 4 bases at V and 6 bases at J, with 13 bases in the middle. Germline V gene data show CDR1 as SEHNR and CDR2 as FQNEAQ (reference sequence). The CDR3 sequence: CASSSGFLGEQYF. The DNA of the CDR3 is TGTGCCAGCAGCTCCGGGTTCCTAGGCGAGCAGTACTTC.